The 10 T cell receptor beta chains given below trace back to one sample, sequenced in a study of neurological immune-mediated disorders. Using its own MiXCR run on the 5' RACE reads, TCRdb lists one record per CDR3 protein. This sample carries some 41,000 distinct CDR3 sequences, around 2.5% of them seen once, and the ten largest clones take 9.5% to 15%. The sequencing input was PBMCs. Receptors were obtained from a man aged 25 to 45 with multiple sclerosis.

This clonotype was recorded many times. The chain recombines TRBV20-1 with TRBJ1-5; D is ambiguous. The germline V gene encodes CDR1 DFQATT and CDR2 SNEGSKA (reference sequence). The CDR3 spans 14 residues. V was pared by 0 bases and J by 3 bases, with 9 bases between. CDR3 sequence reads: CSARDDNLNQPQHF. DNA for the CDR3: TGCAGTGCTAGAGATGACAACCTCAATCAGCCCCAGCATTTT.

About this clonotype itself: With a much larger clone just one base away, this may be a read error. The chain employs TRBV28 and TRBJ1-2; D is unclear. The CDR3 spans 14 residues. The V gene's germline CDR1 is MDHEN and CDR2 SYDVKM. With 6 bases removed from V and 1 base from J, the gap between germline ends came to 12 bases. The CDR3 DNA sequence: TGTGCCAGCAGCTCGGGAGGGAGTAACTATGGCTACACCTTC. It encodes CASSSGGSNYGYTF.

The rearrangement links TRBV20-1 to TRBJ2-7; D not certain. The CDR3 totals 10 residues. Germline V gives CDR1 DFQATT, CDR2 SNEGSKA (reference sequence). Trimming shortened V by 4 bases and J by 3 bases, and 4 bases separated the two germline ends. The CDR3, as DNA: TGCAGTGCTAAGGACTACGAGCAGTACTTC. This codes for CSAKDYEQYF.

This clonotype was counted ten times or more. V is TRBV20-1 and J is TRBJ2-7; possible D gene TRBD1, 6 bases. Germline V gene lookup returns CDR1 DFQATT and CDR2 SNEGSKA (reference sequence). Deletions cut 1 base from V and 3 bases from J, with 16 bases between. The CDR3 runs to 15 residues. CDR3 sequence (DNA): TGCAGTGCTAGAGTTAACAGGGAAGGGTTCTACGAGCAGTACTTC. This codes for CSARVNREGFYEQYF.

This clonotype occurred many times. This chain links TRBV29-1 with TRBJ1-1; D not resolved. The CDR3 runs to 13 residues. Germline V lookup: CDR1 SQVTM, CDR2 ANQGSEA. V was cut by 4 bases and J by 2 bases, with 11 bases left in between. Here the CDR3 DNA reads TGCAGCGTTGGGGCCGGATCTAACACTGAAGCTTTCTTT. Translation: CSVGAGSNTEAFF.

The table lists this clonotype with many counts. CDR3 protein: CASSFTGTANYGYTF. The CDR3 DNA reads as TGCGCCAGCAGCTTCACCGGGACAGCTAACTATGGCTACACCTTC. J is TRBJ1-2 and V is TRBV5-1; 7 bases are a match to TRBD1. V lost 2 bases to trimming and J lost 0 bases; unmatched junction nucleotides: 4. The CDR3 runs to 15 residues. Germline CDR1 and CDR2: SGHRS and YFSETQ.

This clonotype was seen at least ten times. This chain links TRBV11-2 with TRBJ2-3, with 12 bases that match TRBD2. V shed 4 bases and J 3 bases; nucleotides not matched to a gene: 5. CDR1 is SGHAT and CDR2 is FQNNGV in the germline V gene. The CDR3 sequence is 16 residues long. In nucleotides, the CDR3 is TGTGCCAGCAGCTCGGGGGGACTAGCGGGTACAGATACGCAGTATTTT. This encodes CASSSGGLAGTDTQYF.

Comment on this clonotype: A much larger clone differs by one base, so this may be a read error. The rearrangement uses TRBV20-1 and TRBJ2-5, with D perhaps matching TRBD1 or TRBD2 (5 bases each). The CDR3 is made up of 13 amino acids. From germline, CDR1 is DFQATT and CDR2 SNEGSKA (reference sequence). The CDR3 reads CSASSGQQVTQYF. The CDR3 nucleotides read TGCAGTGCTAGCTCGGGGCAGCAAGTGACCCAGTACTTC.

This clonotype was recorded at least ten times. This chain connects TRBV20-1 to TRBJ1-1; D perhaps matches TRBD1 (6 bases). The V gene lost 7 bases and the J gene lost 8 bases, with 17 bases spanning the gap. Germline values: CDR1 DFQATT, CDR2 SNEGSKA (reference sequence). This CDR3 contains 12 residues. CDR3 loop: CSVRAGAPEAFF. For the CDR3, the DNA is TGCAGTGTCCGGGCGGGGGCCCCAGAAGCTTTCTTT.

This clonotype turned up a few times. The chain links TRBV6-5 to TRBJ2-5; D might be TRBD2 (6 bases). Germline V gene lookup returns CDR1 MNHEY and CDR2 SVGAGI. V was pared by 5 bases and J by 1 base, with 14 bases between. The CDR3 loop spans 15 amino acids. CDR3 in DNA: TGTGCCAGCAGTAGAAACCGGGAGCCCCAAGAGACCCAGTACTTC. This translates into CASSRNREPQETQYF.